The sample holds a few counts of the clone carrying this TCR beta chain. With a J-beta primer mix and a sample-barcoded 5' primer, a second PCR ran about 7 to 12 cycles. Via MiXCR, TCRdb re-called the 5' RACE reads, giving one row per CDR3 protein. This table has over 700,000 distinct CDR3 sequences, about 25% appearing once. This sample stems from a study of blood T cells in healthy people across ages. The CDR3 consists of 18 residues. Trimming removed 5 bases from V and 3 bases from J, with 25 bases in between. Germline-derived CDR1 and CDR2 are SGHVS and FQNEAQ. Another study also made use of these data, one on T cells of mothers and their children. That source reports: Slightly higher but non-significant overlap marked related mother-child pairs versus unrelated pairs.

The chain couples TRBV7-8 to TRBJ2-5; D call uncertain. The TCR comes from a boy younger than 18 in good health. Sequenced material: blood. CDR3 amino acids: CASSDKRLEQDGKETQYF. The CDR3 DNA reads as TGTGCCAGCAGCGACAAGCGCTTGGAGCAGGACGGTAAAGAGACCCAGTACTTC.